The following is a T cell receptor (beta chain) sequence with its context. As yet, its antigen is unknown. These data are taken from a study of CD8+CD57+ T cells in acquired aplastic anemia. Study context: Sorting CD4+ and CD8+ cells gave DNA averaging 3.2 ug. As sequenced from healthy donors, CD4+ cells averaged around 11 million reads. Study results and limitations: The same twenty-nine CD8+ CDR3 sequences occurred in patients and in controls. Significant differences in CD8+ Simpson's diversity were not observed between patients and controls.

Using genomic DNA as the template, TCR beta VDJ and CDR3 profiling was carried out. TCRdb recomputed calls from the reads with MiXCR, one row per CDR3 protein. The repertoire consists of approximately 130,000 distinct CDR3 sequences, with around two fifths occurring once and the leading ten covering 8% to 9%. Germline-derived CDR1 and CDR2 are SGHAT and FQNNGV. This CDR3 has 16 residues. With 4 bases clipped from V and 7 bases from J, the junction kept 10 bases outside the gene matches. The TCR sequence derives from a human donor in good health, serving as a control. This chain uses TRBV11-2 with TRBJ2-7, with 13 bases fitting TRBD2. The source material was sorted CD4+, CD8+, or CD8+CD57+ T cells (not recorded which) from PBMCs. Written as DNA, the CDR3 is TGTGCCAGCAGCTCCGCCGGGACTAGCGGGGTCGGGGAGCAGTACTTC. This encodes CASSSAGTSGVGEQYF.